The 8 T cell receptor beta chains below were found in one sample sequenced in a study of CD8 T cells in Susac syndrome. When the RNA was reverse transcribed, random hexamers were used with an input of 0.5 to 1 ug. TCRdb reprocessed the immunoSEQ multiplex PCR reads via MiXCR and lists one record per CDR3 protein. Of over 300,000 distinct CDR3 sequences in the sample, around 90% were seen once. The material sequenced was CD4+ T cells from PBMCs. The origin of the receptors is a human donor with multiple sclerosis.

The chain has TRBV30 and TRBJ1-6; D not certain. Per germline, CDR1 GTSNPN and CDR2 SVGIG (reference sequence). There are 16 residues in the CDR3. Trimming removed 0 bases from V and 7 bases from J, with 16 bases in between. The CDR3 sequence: CAWSVVLRRSNSPLHF. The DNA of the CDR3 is TGTGCCTGGAGTGTAGTACTTCGGAGGTCAAATTCACCCCTCCACTTT. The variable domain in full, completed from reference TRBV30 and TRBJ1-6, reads SQTIHQWPATLVQPVGSPLSLECTVEGTSNPNLYWYRQAAGRGLQLLFYSVGIGQISSEVPQNLSASRPQDRQFILSSKKLLLSDSGFYLCAWSVVLRRSNSPLHFGNGTRLTVT.

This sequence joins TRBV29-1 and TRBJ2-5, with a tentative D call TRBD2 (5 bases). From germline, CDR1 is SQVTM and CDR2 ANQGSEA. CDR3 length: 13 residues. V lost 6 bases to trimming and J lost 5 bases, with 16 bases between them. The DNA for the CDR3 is TGCAGCGTCCGGGGTCCCCTAGGGGAGACCCAGTACTTC. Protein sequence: CSVRGPLGETQYF.

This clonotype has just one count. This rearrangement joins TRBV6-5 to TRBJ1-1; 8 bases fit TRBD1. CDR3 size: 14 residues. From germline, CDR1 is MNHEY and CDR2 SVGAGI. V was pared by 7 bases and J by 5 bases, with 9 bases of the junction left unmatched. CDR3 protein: CASTLAGGVTEAFF. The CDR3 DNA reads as TGTGCCAGCACTTTAGCAGGGGGCGTAACTGAAGCTTTCTTT.

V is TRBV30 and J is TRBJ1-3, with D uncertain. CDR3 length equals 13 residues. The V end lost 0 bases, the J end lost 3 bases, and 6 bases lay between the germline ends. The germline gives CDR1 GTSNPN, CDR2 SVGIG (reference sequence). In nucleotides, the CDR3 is TGTGCCTGGAGTGTAGTAAGTGGAAACACCATATATTTT. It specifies CAWSVVSGNTIYF.

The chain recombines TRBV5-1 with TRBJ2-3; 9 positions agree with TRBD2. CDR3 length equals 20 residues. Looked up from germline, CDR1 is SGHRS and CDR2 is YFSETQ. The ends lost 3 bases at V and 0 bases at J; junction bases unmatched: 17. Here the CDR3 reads CASSSGAQLSGGASTDTQYF. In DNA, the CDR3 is TGCGCCAGCAGCTCCGGGGCCCAGCTTAGCGGGGGCGCTAGCACAGATACGCAGTATTTT.

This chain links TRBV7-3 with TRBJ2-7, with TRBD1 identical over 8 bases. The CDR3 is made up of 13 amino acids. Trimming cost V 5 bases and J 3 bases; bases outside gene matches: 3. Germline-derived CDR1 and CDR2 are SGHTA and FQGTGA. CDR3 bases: TGTGCCAGCAGCCCAGGGGGCAACTACGAGCAGTACTTC. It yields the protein CASSPGGNYEQYF.

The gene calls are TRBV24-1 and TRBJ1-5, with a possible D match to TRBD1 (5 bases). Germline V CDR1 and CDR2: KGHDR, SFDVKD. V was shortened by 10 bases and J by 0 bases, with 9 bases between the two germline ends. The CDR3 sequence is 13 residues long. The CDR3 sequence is CATGGSSNQPQHF. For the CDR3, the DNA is TGTGCCACGGGGGGATCTAGCAATCAGCCCCAGCATTTT.

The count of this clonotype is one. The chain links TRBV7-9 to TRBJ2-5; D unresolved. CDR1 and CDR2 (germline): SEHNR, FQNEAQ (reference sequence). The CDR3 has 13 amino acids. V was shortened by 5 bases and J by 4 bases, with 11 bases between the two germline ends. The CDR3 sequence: CASSLQYLETQYF. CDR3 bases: TGTGCCAGCAGCCTTCAATATTTAGAGACCCAGTACTTC.